The rows below give T cell receptor beta chains drawn from one sample of a study of blood T cell repertoires in COVID-19. Assay: immunoSEQ multiplex PCR; the TCRdb copy retains only in-frame clones and omits some. The sample lists roughly 150,000 clones, roughly four fifths occurring once. The sequenced sample consisted of peripheral blood. These receptors were obtained from a woman of 80 years or more with COVID-19, enrolled during active disease. Both conserved end residues are part of each CDR3. A D gene is named only where the DNA matches it firmly. The size of a clone is reported for some rows only, either as once, few or many, or as a class for expanded clones.

TRBJ2-5,.,TRBD2,TRBV2,CASSGTSGTQYF,TGTGCCAGCAGTGGGACTAGTGGGACCCAGTACTTC
TRBJ2-1,.,TRBD2,TRBV4-1,CASSHPSGLAGGYYEQFF,TGCGCCAGCAGCCACCCATCGGGGCTAGCGGGGGGGTATTATGAGCAGTTCTTC
TRBJ2-3,.,.,TRBV27,CASSSPLTDTQYF,TGTGCCAGCAGTTCCCCTCTGACAGATACGCAGTATTTT
TRBJ2-1,.,.,TRBV10-1,CASSEQGSPPSEQFF,TGCGCCAGCAGTGAGCAGGGCTCTCCCCCAAGTGAGCAGTTCTTC
TRBJ1-1,.,.,TRBV11-3,CASSFTRVTEAFF,TGTGCCAGCAGCTTCACGAGAGTCACTGAAGCTTTCTTT
TRBJ2-7,.,TRBD2,TRBV6-1,CASSEALQRDSYEQYF,TGTGCCAGCAGTGAAGCGCTTCAGCGGGACTCCTACGAGCAGTACTTC
TRBJ2-3,.,.,TRBV5-4,CASSKDYPSTDTQYF,TGTGCCAGCAGCAAGGACTACCCGAGCACAGATACGCAGTATTTT
TRBJ2-2,.,.,TRBV18,CASSPPGAGELFF,TGTGCCAGCTCACCACCAGGGGCAGGGGAGCTGTTTTTT
TRBJ1-5,.,TRBD1,TRBV6-5,CASGAGGLQPQHF,TGTGCCAGCGGGGCAGGGGGCCTTCAGCCCCAGCATTTT
TRBJ1-1,.,.,TRBV5-1,CASSREGGRFTEAFF,TGCGCCAGCAGCCGAGAGGGCGGTCGGTTCACTGAAGCTTTCTTT
TRBJ1-2,.,.,TRBV6-2/TRBV6-3,CASSYGGNYGYTF,TGTGCCAGCAGTTACGGGGGCAACTATGGCTACACCTTC
TRBJ2-1,.,TRBD2,TRBV7-2,CASRASGANEQFF,TGTGCCAGCAGGGCTAGCGGGGCCAATGAGCAGTTCTTC
TRBJ2-3,.,.,TRBV5-1,CASSPEKSTDTQYF,TGCGCCAGCAGCCCGGAGAAGTCTACAGATACGCAGTATTTT
TRBJ2-7,.,.,TRBV9,CASSPGTPNEQYF,TGTGCCAGCAGCCCCGGGACTCCCAACGAGCAGTACTTC
TRBJ1-2,once,.,TRBV5-6,CASSLAGQGNGYTF,TGTGCCAGCAGCTTGGCCGGGCAGGGTAACGGCTACACCTTC
TRBJ2-5,.,TRBD2,TRBV3-1/TRBV3-2,CASSQDPRLAETSGETQYF,TGTGCCAGCAGCCAAGACCCGCGGCTAGCGGAAACCTCGGGAGAGACCCAGTACTTC
TRBJ2-1,.,TRBD1,TRBV18,CASSPPGQINYNEQFF,TGTGCCAGCTCACCACCGGGACAGATAAATTACAATGAGCAGTTCTTC
TRBJ2-2,.,TRBD2,TRBV7-2,CASSSRTSGRPSNTGELFF,TGTGCCAGCAGCTCCAGAACTAGCGGGAGACCGTCCAACACCGGGGAGCTGTTTTTT
TRBJ2-7,.,.,TRBV2,CASTREGGAEYF,TGTGCCAGCACCCGAGAGGGGGGGGCGGAGTACTTC
TRBJ1-1,.,.,TRBV9,CASSVGLRPRGGYTEAFF,TGTGCCAGCAGCGTAGGCCTCCGTCCGCGCGGCGGATACACTGAAGCTTTCTTT
TRBJ2-1,few,TRBD2,TRBV4-2,CASSQDPSGDYNEQFF,TGTGCCAGCAGCCAAGATCCTAGCGGGGACTACAATGAGCAGTTCTTC
TRBJ1-2,few,TRBD1,TRBV4-2,CASSPGQADYGYTF,TGTGCCAGCAGCCCCGGACAGGCTGACTATGGCTACACCTTC
TRBJ2-5,once,.,TRBV5-1,CASSFHRTDLYF,TGCGCCAGCAGCTTTCACCGGACTGACCTTTACTTC
TRBJ2-7,.,.,TRBV28,CASRTQGYEQYF,TGTGCCAGCAGGACGCAGGGGTACGAGCAGTACTTC
TRBJ1-5,few,.,TRBV5-8,CASSLGRTANQPQHF,TGTGCCAGCAGCTTGGGGAGGACCGCCAATCAGCCCCAGCATTTT
TRBJ1-2,.,.,TRBV30,CAWSVSGGHYGYTF,TGTGCCTGGAGTGTATCCGGGGGGCACTATGGCTACACCTTC
TRBJ2-3,few,TRBD2,TRBV4-1,CASSQDFGLFTSGSSDTQYF,TGCGCCAGCAGCCAAGATTTTGGACTCTTCACTAGCGGGAGTTCAGATACGCAGTATTTT
TRBJ2-2,.,TRBD1,TRBV7-3,CASSRIRQGSLTGELFF,TGTGCCAGCAGCCGAATCCGACAGGGGAGTTTGACCGGGGAGCTGTTTTTT
TRBJ2-1,.,TRBD2,TRBV28,CASSETSGHDNEQFF,TGTGCCAGCAGTGAGACTAGCGGGCACGACAATGAGCAGTTCTTC
TRBJ2-5,.,.,TRBV4-2,CASSQEALETQYF,TGTGCCAGCAGCCAAGAGGCCCTAGAGACCCAGTACTTC
TRBJ2-1,.,TRBD2,TRBV3-1/TRBV3-2,CASSQDSSGRASFF,TGTGCCAGCAGCCAAGATTCAAGCGGGAGGGCCTCCTTCTTC
TRBJ1-2,.,.,TRBV30,CAWAGRTYDYYTF,TGTGCCTGGGCTGGACGGACGTACGACTACTACACCTTC
TRBJ1-2,.,.,TRBV6-5,CASNPGWGRYGYTF,TGTGCCAGCAACCCCGGTTGGGGGAGGTATGGCTACACCTTC
TRBJ2-1,.,.,TRBV6-1,CASSEERHGVF,TGTGCCAGCAGTGAAGAGCGTCACGGGGTCTTC
TRBJ2-3,.,.,TRBV4-1,CASSQDFEGTDTQYF,TGCGCCAGCAGCCAAGATTTCGAGGGCACAGATACGCAGTATTTT
TRBJ1-5,.,.,TRBV19,CASKRDLINQPQHF,TGTGCCAGTAAAAGGGACTTGATTAATCAGCCCCAGCATTTT
TRBJ1-6,.,.,TRBV9,CASSETRANSPLHF,TGTGCCAGCAGCGAGACTAGGGCGAATTCACCCCTCCACTTT
TRBJ1-2,.,TRBD1,TRBV4-1,CASSQVGTANYGYTF,TGCGCCAGCAGCCAAGTTGGGACAGCTAACTATGGCTACACCTTC
TRBJ2-3,.,TRBD2,TRBV11-2,CASSRAGGQVDTQYF,TGTGCCAGCAGTCGAGCGGGGGGCCAGGTAGATACGCAGTATTTT
TRBJ1-3,.,.,TRBV19,CASSTIRQSGNTIYF,TGTGCCAGTAGCACGATAAGACAGTCTGGAAACACCATATATTTT
TRBJ2-5,.,.,TRBV6-2/TRBV6-3,CASSSPNVRAETQYF,TGTGCCAGCAGTTCGCCGAACGTCAGGGCGGAGACCCAGTACTTC
TRBJ2-5,.,.,TRBV19,CASRPFSGSQETQYF,TGTGCCAGTAGGCCCTTCTCCGGGAGCCAAGAGACCCAGTACTTC
TRBJ2-5,.,.,TRBV3-1/TRBV3-2,CASSQDWAKETQYF,TGTGCCAGCAGCCAAGATTGGGCTAAAGAGACCCAGTACTTC
TRBJ1-5,.,.,TRBV19,CASSLFRGSRPQHF,TGTGCCAGTAGCCTTTTTAGGGGCTCCCGGCCCCAGCATTTT
TRBJ2-2,once,.,TRBV7-3,CASSLRRENTGELFF,TGTGCCAGCAGCTTGCGGCGGGAGAACACCGGGGAGCTGTTTTTT
TRBJ1-3,.,.,TRBV5-1,CASSPVQFVGNTIYF,TGCGCCAGCAGCCCCGTTCAGTTTGTTGGAAACACCATATATTTT
TRBJ2-3,.,.,TRBV5-6,CASSLGGYTDTQYF,TGTGCCAGCAGCTTGGGCGGTTACACAGATACGCAGTATTTT
TRBJ2-5,.,TRBD2,TRBV18,CASSPTGLRKETQYF,TGTGCCAGCTCACCTACGGGACTAAGAAAAGAGACCCAGTACTTC
TRBJ2-7,.,TRBD1,TRBV10-3,CAIRDRDLSPTYEQYF,TGTGCCATCCGGGACAGGGACCTGAGTCCTACCTACGAGCAGTACTTC
TRBJ1-2,.,TRBD1,TRBV13,CASSSRQGATYGYTF,TGTGCCAGCAGCTCTCGACAGGGGGCGACCTATGGCTACACCTTC
TRBJ2-1,.,TRBD2,TRBV7-8,CASRARTSWNEQFF,TGTGCCAGCAGGGCTCGGACTAGCTGGAATGAGCAGTTCTTC
TRBJ2-7,.,.,TRBV5-1,CASSMDLPGLEQYF,TGCGCCAGCAGCATGGACCTTCCGGGTCTCGAGCAGTACTTC